One and the same sample provided the 26 T cell receptor beta chains below, sequenced in a study of regulatory T cells in long-lasting Graves disease. Time point of the sample: newly diagnosed GD, antithyroid drugs for less than 3 months. Extracted RNA from PBMCs served as the source of the TCR library. Arm-PCR of CDR3 regions with iRepertoire HTBI primers generated TCR beta libraries. TCRdb processed the multiplex PCR reads anew with MiXCR; each CDR3 protein has one entry. The sample has 200,000 to 250,000 distinct CDR3 sequences, around 20% seen once. The material sequenced was peripheral blood mononuclear cells (PBMCs), taken at new diagnosis, from a patient treated with antithyroid drugs. All receptors come from a female donor with Graves disease.

This clonotype was recorded at least ten times. At one boundary the junction diverges from the germline segment, which might be a read error. The chain carries TRBV4-1 and TRBJ2-1, with D possibly being TRBD1 (5 bases). The CDR3 contains 13 residues. Looked up from germline, CDR1 is MGHRA and CDR2 is YSYEKL. In nucleotides, the CDR3 is TGTGCCAGCTCACAGGTCTCCTACAATGAGCAGTTCTTC. Its protein product is CASSQVSYNEQFF.

This clonotype was recorded many times. The chain is built from TRBV5-1 and TRBJ2-7; the match to TRBD2 covers 7 bases. CDR3 length: 14 residues. Germline V gene data show CDR1 as SGHRS and CDR2 as YFSETQ. V was pared by 4 bases and J by 2 bases, with 6 bases of the junction left unmatched. CDR3 protein: CASSHQTSTYEQYF. The CDR3 DNA is TGCGCCAGCAGCCACCAGACTAGCACCTACGAGCAGTACTTC. Full variable domain (missing parts from reference TRBV5-1 and TRBJ2-7): KAGVTQTPRYLIKTRGQQVTLSCSPISGHRSVSWYQQTPGQGLQFLFEYFSETQRNKGNFPGRFSGRQFSNSRSEMNVSTLELGDSALYLCASSHQTSTYEQYFGPGTRLTVT.

Many counts were recorded for this clonotype. CDR3 in amino acids: CASSPSEGNSPLHF. The CDR3 DNA reads TGTGCCAGCAGCCCCAGCGAGGGGAATTCACCCCTCCACTTT. J is TRBJ1-6 and V is TRBV7-9; tentatively, D is TRBD1 (5 bases). Germline lookup yields CDR1 SEHNR and CDR2 FQNEAQ (reference sequence). The V gene lost 5 bases and the J gene lost 7 bases, with 12 bases spanning the gap. This CDR3 spans 14 amino acids. Based on the CDR3 plus reference TRBV7-9 and TRBJ1-6, the full variable domain is DTGVSQNPRHKITKRGQNVTFRCDPISEHNRLYWYRQTLGQGPEFLTYFQNEAQLEKSRLLSDRFSAERPKGSFSTLEIQRTEQGDSAMYLCASSPSEGNSPLHFGNGTRLTVT.

This chain joins TRBV2 and TRBJ2-7; 10 bases line up with TRBD2. Trimming removed 4 bases from V and 5 bases from J; junction bases left unmatched: 11. The CDR3 is 16 residues long. Per the germline V gene, CDR1 is SNHLY and CDR2 is FYNNEI. The CDR3 loop is CASSGWSGRGSDEQYF. DNA for the CDR3: TGTGCCAGCAGTGGATGGAGCGGGAGGGGATCGGACGAGCAGTACTTC.

This clonotype was counted ten times or more. The chain recombines TRBV19 with TRBJ1-3; 9 positions agree with TRBD1. Germline V CDR1 and CDR2: LNHDA, SQIVND (reference sequence). CDR3 length: 13 residues. V was clipped by 11 bases and J by 2 bases; unmatched bases: 4. The CDR3 DNA follows: TGTGCCCTACAGGGGGCCACTGGAAACACCATATATTTT. This codes for CALQGATGNTIYF.

This clonotype was seen ten or more times. The rearrangement joins TRBV28 to TRBJ2-3; 7 bases are a match to TRBD1. The CDR3 runs 18 residues. Per the germline V gene, CDR1 is MDHEN and CDR2 is SYDVKM. The V and J ends lost 5 bases and 0 bases, in that order; junction bases with no gene match: 14. This chain's CDR3 is CASSPPTGTAFSTDTQYF. In DNA, the CDR3 is TGTGCCAGCAGTCCGCCGACTGGGACAGCCTTTAGCACAGATACGCAGTATTTT.

This chain joins TRBV2 and TRBJ2-3; 9 nucleotides match TRBD1. Germline assignment: CDR1 SNHLY and CDR2 FYNNEI. V dropped 0 bases and J dropped 6; count of bases not matched to a gene: 10. This CDR3 spans 17 amino acids. CDR3 sequence (DNA): TGTGCCAGCAGTGAAGCCAGTCGGGACAGGGACACGGATACGCAGTATTTT. It is translated as CASSEASRDRDTDTQYF.

This clonotype was recorded many times. This rearrangement joins TRBV28 to TRBJ2-7; D gene unclear. In germline, CDR1 is MDHEN, CDR2 SYDVKM. This CDR3 has 14 residues. Trimming left V 1 base short and J 3 bases short, with 10 bases between. The CDR3 bases are TGTGCCAGCAGTTTATCCGGCCCCGTCTACGAGCAGTACTTC. Protein: CASSLSGPVYEQYF.

This clonotype has a handful of counts. This may arise from a read error, as a much more abundant clone is one base away. V usage is TRBV3-1 and J usage is TRBJ2-3; D call uncertain. Germline values: CDR1 LGHDT, CDR2 YNNKEL (reference sequence). The CDR3 has 12 amino acids. The CDR3 region is CASNQLTDTQYF. The CDR3 coding sequence is TGTGCCAGCAACCAACTGACAGATACGCAGTATTTT.

The table lists this clonotype with a few counts. The chain employs TRBV18 and TRBJ2-1, with 8 positions matching TRBD1. V gave up 1 base and J gave up 3 bases; unmatched junction bases: 2. The germline V gene encodes CDR1 KGHSH and CDR2 LQKENI. CDR3 size: 15 residues. CDR3 sequence reads: CASSPQTGVYNEQFF. CDR3 nucleotide sequence: TGTGCCAGCTCACCACAGACAGGGGTCTACAATGAGCAGTTCTTC.

This chain connects TRBV20-1 to TRBJ1-1, with 8 bases aligning to TRBD1. This CDR3 is 17 amino acids long. V was clipped by 0 bases and J by 1 base; unmatched bases: 10. CDR1 and CDR2 from the germline V gene are DFQATT and SNEGSKA (reference sequence). The CDR3 is CSARDEGQGATNTEAFF. In nucleotides, the CDR3 is TGCAGTGCTAGAGATGAAGGGCAGGGGGCTACGAACACTGAAGCTTTCTTT.

This clonotype turned up a few times. The chain recombines TRBV20-1 with TRBJ2-1; 8 nucleotides match TRBD2. Germline V gives CDR1 DFQATT, CDR2 SNEGSKA (reference sequence). The J segment lost 6 bases and the V segment lost 1 base, leaving 8 bases of the junction unmatched. The CDR3 length is 15 residues. The CDR3 DNA is TGCAGTGCTAGAGGAAGCCTAGCGGGCTTCAATGAGCAGTTCTTC. Translating it yields CSARGSLAGFNEQFF.

This chain joins TRBV28 and TRBJ1-2; a possible D gene is TRBD1 (5 bases). Between the trimmed V and J ends, which lost 6 bases and 1 base, there was a span of 9 bases. Germline assignment: CDR1 MDHEN and CDR2 SYDVKM. This CDR3 is built from 13 residues. CDR3 region: CASRQGFNYGYTF. In nucleotides, the CDR3 is TGTGCCAGCAGGCAGGGTTTTAACTATGGCTACACCTTC.

A remark on this clonotype: A far more abundant clone sits one base away, making this likely a read error. V gene TRBV7-7 combines with J gene TRBJ2-1; unclear D gene. CDR1 is SSHAT and CDR2 is FNYEAQ in the germline V gene (reference sequence). The CDR3 is made up of 14 amino acids. The CDR3 loop is CASSLGGVYNEQSF. DNA of the CDR3: TGTGCTAGCAGCTTAGGTGGAGTCTACAATGAGCAGTCCTTC.

This clonotype came up a few times. The chain recombines TRBV9 with TRBJ1-2, with 7 bases matching TRBD1. V shed 4 bases and J 7 bases; nucleotides not matched to a gene: 7. Germline-derived CDR1 and CDR2 are SGDLS and YYNGEE. The CDR3 loop spans 13 amino acids. The CDR3 reads CASSPRQGSGYTF. The CDR3 nucleotides read TGTGCCAGCAGCCCACGACAGGGAAGTGGCTACACCTTC.

This clonotype was detected ten times or more. The V and J genes are TRBV7-2 and TRBJ1-4, with D tentatively TRBD1 (5 bases). The CDR3 sequence is 12 residues long. V shed 1 base and J shed 11 bases, with 8 bases lying between them. Germline V lookup: CDR1 SGHTA, CDR2 FQGNSA. The chain's CDR3 is CASSLDGTKLFF. In DNA form, the CDR3 reads TGTGCCAGCAGCTTAGACGGGACTAAACTGTTTTTT.

This clonotype came up many times. J is TRBJ1-6 and V is TRBV2, with 11 bases identical to TRBD1. The V gene's germline CDR1 is SNHLY and CDR2 FYNNEI. V lost 2 bases, J lost 11 bases, and 5 bases stayed unmatched. This CDR3 spans 15 amino acids. As DNA, the CDR3 is TGTGCCAGCAGTGAATTTGGGACAGGGGGGCCACCCCTCCACTTT. It is translated as CASSEFGTGGPPLHF.

This clonotype was detected ten times or more. This chain connects TRBV11-2 to TRBJ2-5; D call uncertain. The V and J ends lost 2 bases and 5 bases respectively, with 12 bases between them. Germline CDR1 SGHAT, CDR2 FQNNGV. The CDR3 totals 14 residues. CDR3 amino acids: CASSLSRAAETQYF. DNA of the CDR3: TGTGCCAGCAGCTTATCACGCGCGGCGGAGACCCAGTACTTC.

Regarding this clonotype: It is likely a read error: a sequence one base away is far more abundant. V usage is TRBV7-2 and J usage is TRBJ2-3, with a tentative D call TRBD2 (5 bases). CDR3 length: 15 amino acids. V was clipped by 4 bases and J by 0 bases, with 11 bases between them. CDR1 is SGHTA, CDR2 FQGNSA, per germline. Here the CDR3 reads CASSSAGLSTDTQYF. The CDR3 bases are TGTGCCAGCAGCTCTGCGGGCCTTAGCACAGATACGCAGTATTTT.

There are many counts of this clonotype. The chain joins TRBV18 to TRBJ1-5, with D possibly being TRBD1 (6 bases). The CDR3 sequence is 14 residues long. The germline V gene encodes CDR1 KGHSH and CDR2 LQKENI. V was shortened by 6 bases and J by 0 bases, with 9 bases between the two germline ends. The DNA for the CDR3 is TGTGCCAGCTCTCGACAGGATAGCAATCAGCCCCAGCATTTT. Encoded protein: CASSRQDSNQPQHF.

This clonotype was seen a few times. Since a much larger clone is just one base distant, this may be a read error. As the CDR3 is not closed by the conserved phenylalanine or tryptophan, this likely results from a read error. The chain couples TRBV20-1 to TRBJ2-7; the D gene is possibly TRBD2 (6 bases). V was trimmed by 3 bases and J by 4 bases, leaving 19 bases between them. This CDR3 is built from 15 residues. CDR1 and CDR2 (germline): DFQATT, SNEGSKA (reference sequence). Written as DNA, the CDR3 is TGCAGTGCTAGGGTTGCGGGGCCCGGGGAGTACGAGCAGTACTCC. Translated: CSARVAGPGEYEQYS.

This clonotype has at least ten counts. This sequence joins TRBV7-2 and TRBJ2-7; no clear D. The CDR3 totals 14 residues. The V gene lost 1 base and the J gene lost 6 bases, with 13 bases spanning the gap. Per germline, CDR1 SGHTA and CDR2 FQGNSA. CDR3 bases: TGTGCCAGCAGCTTAGGGGTGGGTAACGGCGAGCAGTACTTC. The encoded protein is CASSLGVGNGEQYF.

This clonotype was recorded many times. The chain uses TRBV29-1 and TRBJ2-7; 7 positions match TRBD2. This CDR3 contains 12 residues. Germline assignment: CDR1 SQVTM and CDR2 ANQGSEA. J gave up 2 bases and V 4 bases, and 2 bases lay outside the gene matches. The CDR3 reads CSVVAGAYEQYF. CDR3 DNA sequence: TGCAGCGTTGTGGCGGGGGCCTACGAGCAGTACTTC.

The table lists this clonotype with many counts. This chain joins TRBV18 and TRBJ1-5; possible D gene TRBD1, 5 bases. This CDR3 has 15 amino acids. Trimming cost V 1 base and J 4 bases, with 11 bases left between them. From germline, CDR1 is KGHSH and CDR2 LQKENI. The CDR3: CASSPRDGQNQPQHF. CDR3 bases: TGTGCCAGCTCACCACGGGACGGACAAAATCAGCCCCAGCATTTT.

In this sample, this clonotype turned up many times. This rearrangement joins TRBV7-9 to TRBJ2-1, with 12 positions matching TRBD2. The CDR3 runs to 15 residues. The trim removed 3 bases at V and 15 bases at J, leaving 12 bases unmatched. The germline V gene has CDR1 SEHNR and CDR2 FQNEAQ (reference sequence). The CDR3 DNA reads TGTGCCAGCAGCTTCCCTCTGACTAGCGGGAGTAGCGGGTTCTTC. It specifies CASSFPLTSGSSGFF.

In its sample, this clonotype was seen many times. This sequence joins TRBV5-1 and TRBJ2-3, with 9 bases matching TRBD2. Germline loops: CDR1 SGHRS, CDR2 YFSETQ. The CDR3 has 16 residues. V gave up 0 bases and J gave up 4 bases; unmatched junction bases: 6. Here the CDR3 reads CASSLASLAGPDTQYF. The CDR3 DNA is TGCGCCAGCAGCTTGGCCAGCCTAGCGGGGCCAGATACGCAGTATTTT.